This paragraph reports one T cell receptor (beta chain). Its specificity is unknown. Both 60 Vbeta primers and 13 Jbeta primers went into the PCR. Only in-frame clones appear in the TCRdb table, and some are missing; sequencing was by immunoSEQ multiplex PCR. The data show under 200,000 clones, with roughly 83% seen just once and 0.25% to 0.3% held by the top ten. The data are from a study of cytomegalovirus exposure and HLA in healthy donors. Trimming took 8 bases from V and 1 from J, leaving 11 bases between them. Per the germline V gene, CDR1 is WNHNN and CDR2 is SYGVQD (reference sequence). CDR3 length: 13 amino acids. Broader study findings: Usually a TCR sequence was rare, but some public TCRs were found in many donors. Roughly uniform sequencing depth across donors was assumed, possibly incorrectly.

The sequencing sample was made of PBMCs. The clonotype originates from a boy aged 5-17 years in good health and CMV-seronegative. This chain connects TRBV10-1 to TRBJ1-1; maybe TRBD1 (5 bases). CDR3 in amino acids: CASETAPNTEAFF. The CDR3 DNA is TGCGCCAGCGAGACAGCCCCGAACACTGAAGCTTTCTTT.